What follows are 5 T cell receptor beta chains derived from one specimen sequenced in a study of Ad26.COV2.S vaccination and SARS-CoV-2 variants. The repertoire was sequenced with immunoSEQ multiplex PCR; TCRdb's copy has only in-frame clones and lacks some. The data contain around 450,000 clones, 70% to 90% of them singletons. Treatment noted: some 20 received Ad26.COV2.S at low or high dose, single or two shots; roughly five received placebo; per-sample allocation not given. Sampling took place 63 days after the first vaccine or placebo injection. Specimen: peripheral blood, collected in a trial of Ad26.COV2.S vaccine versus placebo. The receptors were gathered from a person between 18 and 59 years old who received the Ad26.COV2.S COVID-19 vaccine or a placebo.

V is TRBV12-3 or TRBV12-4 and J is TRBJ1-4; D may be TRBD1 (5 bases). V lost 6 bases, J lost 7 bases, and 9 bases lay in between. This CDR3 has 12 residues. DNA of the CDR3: TGTGCCAGCAGGATGGGGGGTGAAAAACTGTTTTTT. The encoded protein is CASRMGGEKLFF.

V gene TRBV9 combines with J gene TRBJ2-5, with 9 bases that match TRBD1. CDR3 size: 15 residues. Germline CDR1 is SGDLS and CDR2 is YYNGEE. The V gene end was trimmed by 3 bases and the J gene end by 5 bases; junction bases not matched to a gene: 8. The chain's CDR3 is CASSEAGQGFETQYF. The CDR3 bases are TGTGCCAGCAGCGAGGCGGGACAGGGTTTTGAGACCCAGTACTTC.

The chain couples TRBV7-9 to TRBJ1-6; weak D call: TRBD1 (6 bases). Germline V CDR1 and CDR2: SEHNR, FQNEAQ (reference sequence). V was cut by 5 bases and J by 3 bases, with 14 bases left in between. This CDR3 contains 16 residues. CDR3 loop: CASSHHRDNYNSPLHF. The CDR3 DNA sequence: TGTGCCAGCAGCCACCACCGGGACAACTATAATTCACCCCTCCACTTT.

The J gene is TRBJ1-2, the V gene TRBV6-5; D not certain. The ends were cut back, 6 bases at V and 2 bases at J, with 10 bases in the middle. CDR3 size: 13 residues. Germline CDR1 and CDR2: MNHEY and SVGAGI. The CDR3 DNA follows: TGTGCCAGCAGCCGCCCCCGAAACTATGGCTACACCTTC. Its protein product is CASSRPRNYGYTF.

Here the CDR3 DNA reads TGTGCCTGGAAGGGGGCCGCAAACACTGAAGCTTTCTTT. As protein: CAWKGAANTEAFF. The chain has TRBV30 and TRBJ1-1; TRBD1 aligns across 7 bases. V was pared by 4 bases and J by 2 bases, with 4 bases of the junction left unmatched. There are 13 residues in the CDR3. Germline V gives CDR1 GTSNPN, CDR2 SVGIG (reference sequence).